These 20 T cell receptor beta chains came from one sample sequenced in a study of T cell repertoires in cytomegalovirus infection. TCRdb processed the reads anew with MiXCR; each CDR3 protein has one entry. The profile shows 150,000 to 190,000 distinct CDR3 sequences, 23% of them singletons. The sample consisted of PBMCs. All receptors come from a human donor in good health (CMV status not recorded). Some clones in this sample may be carry-over from other donors' samples.

This clonotype has only a few counts. The V gene is TRBV25-1, the J gene TRBJ2-3; D is possibly TRBD1 or TRBD2 (5 bases each). Germline V CDR1 and CDR2: MGHDK, SYGVNS. The V end lost 6 bases, the J end lost 2 bases, and 12 bases lay between the germline ends. There are 14 residues in the CDR3. The CDR3: CASRRGRHTDTQYF. The CDR3, as DNA: TGTGCCAGCAGGAGGGGCAGACACACAGATACGCAGTATTTT.

This clonotype has a count of ten or more. The CDR3 loop is CASSVDRGGFYEQYF. The DNA of the CDR3 is TGTGCCAGCAGCGTAGACAGAGGCGGCTTCTACGAGCAGTACTTC. The rearrangement links TRBV7-2 to TRBJ2-7; possible D gene TRBD1, 5 bases. The V and J ends lost 5 bases and 3 bases respectively, with 17 bases between them. CDR1 and CDR2 from the germline V gene are SGHTA and FQGNSA. CDR3 length: 15 amino acids.

In its sample, this clonotype was seen many times. CDR3 nucleotide sequence: TGTGCCAGCAGCCTTCAGACAGGGGGCTACGAGCAGTACTTC. Encoded protein: CASSLQTGGYEQYF. V is TRBV11-1 and J is TRBJ2-7, with TRBD1 identical over 9 bases. The CDR3 loop spans 14 amino acids. From germline, CDR1 is SGHAT and CDR2 FQDESV (reference sequence). V shed 5 bases and J 3 bases; nucleotides not matched to a gene: 5.

This clonotype appeared many times. The chain joins TRBV12-3 or TRBV12-4 to TRBJ2-7; 11 nucleotides agree with TRBD1. The J segment lost 3 bases and the V segment lost 6 bases, leaving 7 bases of the junction unmatched. The length of the CDR3 is 15 residues. Here the CDR3 reads CASSRGQGAVYEQYF. CDR3 coding DNA: TGTGCCAGCAGCCGCGGACAGGGGGCGGTCTACGAGCAGTACTTC.

This clonotype was seen repeatedly, ten times or more. The chain links TRBV29-1 to TRBJ2-2; 10 bases are a match to TRBD1. Unmatched junction bases numbered 20, after V lost 4 bases and J lost 3 bases. This CDR3 is 20 amino acids long. Per the germline V gene, CDR1 is SQVTM and CDR2 is ANQGSEA. The CDR3 coding sequence is TGCAGCGTTGTCTGGCCCCTTTACCGGGACAGGGGAAAGGACACCGGGGAGCTGTTTTTT. It specifies CSVVWPLYRDRGKDTGELFF.

This clonotype came up many times. This chain connects TRBV7-6 to TRBJ2-7; D call uncertain. This CDR3 has 14 amino acids. CDR1 SGHVS and CDR2 FNYEAQ come from the germline V gene. V shed 1 base and J shed 2 bases, with 9 bases lying between them. In nucleotides, the CDR3 is TGTGCCAGCAGCTTAGGTGTTGGAGCCTACGAGCAGTACTTC. Translating gives CASSLGVGAYEQYF.

This clonotype was detected only a few times. This chain joins TRBV6-5 and TRBJ2-7; a weak D match, TRBD1 (5 bases). The length of the CDR3 is 14 residues. Trimming stripped 0 bases from V and 3 bases from J, with 9 bases between. Per germline, CDR1 MNHEY and CDR2 SVGAGI. CDR3 nucleotides: TGTGCCAGCAGTTACTCGACCAGGGTCTACGAGCAGTACTTC. Its protein is CASSYSTRVYEQYF.

This clonotype has more than one count but fewer than ten. The chain links TRBV9 to TRBJ1-1; 7 nucleotides line up with TRBD1. Germline CDR1 and CDR2: SGDLS and YYNGEE. The CDR3 length is 16 residues. Germline trimming cut 0 bases from V and 5 bases from J; bases unmatched to any gene: 10. The CDR3: CASSVGTGEIVTEAFF. CDR3 in DNA: TGTGCCAGCAGCGTAGGAACAGGGGAGATCGTGACTGAAGCTTTCTTT.

The chain joins TRBV5-1 to TRBJ1-2, with no clear D. Germline CDR1 SGHRS, CDR2 YFSETQ. CDR3 length: 13 residues. V dropped 2 bases and J dropped 5 bases, with 10 bases sitting between them. The CDR3 DNA is TGCGCCAGCAGCTTTGGCTCGGAATATGGCTACACCTTC. Residues: CASSFGSEYGYTF.

This clonotype appeared a few times. This may be a read error: a much more frequent sequence differs by one nucleotide. In DNA form, the CDR3 reads TGTGCCAGCAGCCACCATCGATCGGGTCGATCCGCCCAAGAGACCCAGTACTTC. Encoded protein: CASSHHRSGRSAQETQYF. The chain couples TRBV7-2 to TRBJ2-5; D is ambiguous. This CDR3 spans 18 amino acids. Germline V gene data show CDR1 as SGHTA and CDR2 as FQGNSA. V lost 5 bases and J 1 base, leaving 23 bases between the germline ends.

Ten or more counts support this clonotype. The V call is TRBV19, the J call TRBJ2-4; 11 bases align to TRBD2. The germline V gene encodes CDR1 LNHDA and CDR2 SQIVND (reference sequence). This CDR3 is built from 17 residues. Trimming at V came to 5 bases and at J to 6 bases, leaving 12 bases not matched to a gene. CDR3: CASSPISGRAYGNIQYF. The CDR3 DNA is TGTGCCAGTAGTCCAATTAGCGGGAGGGCTTACGGAAACATTCAGTACTTC.

Comment on this clonotype: Relative to the germline gene, one junction end is altered; a read error may explain this. CDR3 in amino acids: CAGSPGLAGEYNEQFF. The CDR3 nucleotides are TGTGCCGGCAGCCCGGGACTAGCGGGAGAGTACAATGAGCAGTTCTTC. This sequence joins TRBV5-4 and TRBJ2-1; 14 bases are a match to TRBD2. The CDR3 loop spans 16 amino acids. Germline V gives CDR1 SGHNT, CDR2 YYREEE (reference sequence).

The chain employs TRBV2 and TRBJ2-7; the match to TRBD1 covers 8 bases. The CDR3 sequence is 16 residues long. In germline, CDR1 is SNHLY, CDR2 FYNNEI. The V gene end was trimmed by 2 bases and the J gene end by 5 bases; junction bases not matched to a gene: 11. CDR3 in amino acids: CASSEIGQGRRHEQYF. For the CDR3, the DNA is TGTGCCAGCAGTGAAATTGGACAGGGTAGGCGGCACGAGCAGTACTTC.

There are many counts of this clonotype. The chain combines TRBV28 with TRBJ2-5, with D possibly being TRBD2 (5 bases). Per the germline V gene, CDR1 is MDHEN and CDR2 is SYDVKM. This CDR3 is built from 17 residues. V was cut by 2 bases and J by 3 bases, with 19 bases left in between. The CDR3 nucleotides are TGTGCCAGCAGTTTAGGGGTGACTTACGGGGAAAAAGAGACCCAGTACTTC. Translated, it gives CASSLGVTYGEKETQYF.

V usage is TRBV2 and J usage is TRBJ1-1; no firm D call. This CDR3 region has 13 residues. The germline CDR1 and CDR2 sequences are SNHLY and FYNNEI. V dropped 3 bases and J dropped 0 bases, with 5 bases sitting between them. The CDR3 nucleotides read TGTGCCAGCAGTGAGCACCTGAACACTGAAGCTTTCTTT. Its protein is CASSEHLNTEAFF.

This chain connects TRBV28 to TRBJ2-5; D may correspond to TRBD1 or TRBD2 (5 bases each). Germline-derived CDR1 and CDR2 are MDHEN and SYDVKM. The CDR3 contains 14 residues. V was cut by 5 bases and J by 1 base, with 11 bases left in between. CDR3 nucleotide sequence: TGTGCCAGCAGTCCGGGACCGATCCAAGAGACCCAGTACTTC. Its translation is CASSPGPIQETQYF.

This clonotype has a single count. This chain uses TRBV29-1 with TRBJ1-2, with D unresolved. The V end was cut by 2 bases, the J end by 8 bases, with 15 bases between. Germline values: CDR1 SQVTM, CDR2 ANQGSEA. The CDR3 spans 13 residues. The DNA of the CDR3 is TGCAGCGTTGAACCTCCAGGTCATATGGGCTACACCTTC. This translates into CSVEPPGHMGYTF.

V usage is TRBV18 and J usage is TRBJ1-6, with 7 nucleotides matching TRBD1. Germline loops: CDR1 KGHSH, CDR2 LQKENI. V lost 6 bases to trimming and J lost 0 bases; unmatched junction nucleotides: 5. CDR3 length equals 16 residues. Here the CDR3 DNA reads TGTGCCAGCTCGCGGGACAGAAGCTCCTATAATTCACCCCTCCACTTT. This sequence encodes CASSRDRSSYNSPLHF.

The chain links TRBV15 to TRBJ2-2; TRBD2 might be the D (6 bases). Trimming shortened V by 3 bases and J by 3 bases, and 8 bases separated the two germline ends. The CDR3 is 14 amino acids. Germline CDR1 is LNHNV and CDR2 is YYDKDF (reference sequence). CDR3 DNA sequence: TGTGCCACCAGCAGGGACTACCACACCGGGGAGCTGTTTTTT. The encoded protein is CATSRDYHTGELFF.

This clonotype has more than one count but fewer than ten. The rearrangement uses TRBV19 and TRBJ1-1; D not resolved. Germline CDR1 LNHDA, CDR2 SQIVND (reference sequence). CDR3 length: 8 amino acids. V lost 10 bases and J 7 bases, leaving 4 bases between the germline ends. DNA for the CDR3: TGTGCCACCGGTGAAGCTTTCTTT. Its protein is CATGEAFF.